This TCR beta chain was recorded in a study of T cell responses to AZD1222 COVID-19 vaccine. Assay used: immunoSEQ multiplex PCR; TCRdb lists only in-frame clones, some missing. Of about 150,000 clones in the sample, around 91% are singletons; the top ten hold 5%. From germline, CDR1 is WSHSY and CDR2 SAAADI. This CDR3 spans 14 amino acids. V shed 7 bases, J shed 2 bases, and the junction held 4 bases outside the gene matches. The chain couples TRBV10-2 to TRBJ2-1; 8 nucleotides match TRBD2. The sequenced sample was peripheral blood, obtained on day 0 of AZD1222 vaccination. This TCR was sampled from an adult in good health. In DNA, the CDR3 is TGCGCCAGCAACACGGGAGGGCCCTACAATGAGCAGTTCTTC. Translating it yields CASNTGGPYNEQFF.